Below, 8 T cell receptor beta chains from the same sample are listed, as sequenced in a study of T cells in narcolepsy. The repertoire was sequenced with immunoSEQ multiplex PCR; TCRdb's copy has only in-frame clones and lacks some. This sample has around 27,000 clones; approximately 80% occur once, and the top ten carry over 0.55%. Sample: CD45RA- memory CD4+ T cells from PBMCs. Receptors were obtained from a human donor with narcolepsy.

This clone has more than one count but fewer than ten. The chain couples TRBV6-6 to TRBJ1-1, with 7 nucleotides matching TRBD1. The length of the CDR3 is 12 residues. After removal of 2 bases from V and 6 bases from J, the junction contained 0 bases not matched to a gene. Germline CDR1 MNHNY, CDR2 SVGAGI (reference sequence). CDR3 bases: TGTGCCAGCAGTTACCAGGGGGCTGAAGCTTTCTTT. The encoded protein is CASSYQGAEAFF.

With respect to this clone: The sample contains more than one DNA sequence encoding this CDR3. This rearrangement joins TRBV4-2 to TRBJ1-6; 9 positions agree with TRBD1. The V and J ends lost 4 bases and 7 bases, in that order; junction bases with no gene match: 2. The CDR3 covers 14 residues. CDR1 and CDR2 (germline): LGHNA, YNFKEQ. CDR3 nucleotides: TGTGCCAGCAGCCCGACAGGGGGGAATTCACCCCTCCACTTT. It translates to CASSPTGGNSPLHF.

V and J are TRBV9 and TRBJ1-5, with TRBD1 as a possible D gene (6 bases). Germline CDR1 and CDR2: SGDLS and YYNGEE. This CDR3 is 15 amino acids long. Deletions cut 3 bases from V and 6 bases from J, with 16 bases between. The CDR3 spells CASSEGEGFGQPQHF. The CDR3 DNA reads TGTGCCAGCAGCGAGGGGGAAGGGTTTGGTCAGCCCCAGCATTTT.

Here the CDR3 DNA reads TGTGCCAGCAGCTCGACTAGCGGGGGACCCACAGATACGCAGTATTTT. Protein: CASSSTSGGPTDTQYF. This chain uses TRBV7-7 with TRBJ2-3; 12 nucleotides line up with TRBD2. Germline values: CDR1 SSHAT, CDR2 FNYEAQ (reference sequence). With V trimmed by 4 bases and J by 2 bases, 4 bases remained unmatched. The CDR3 runs to 16 residues.

The rearrangement links TRBV12-5 to TRBJ1-3; D remains unclear. With 1 base removed from V and 3 bases from J, the gap between germline ends came to 7 bases. CDR1 LGHNT and CDR2 FRNRAP come from the germline V gene. The CDR3 runs to 14 residues. For the CDR3, the DNA is TGTGCTAGTGGTTTGGAACTGGTTGGAAACACCATATATTTT. Its protein product is CASGLELVGNTIYF.

This sequence joins TRBV19 and TRBJ2-1; D ambiguous. The germline V gene encodes CDR1 LNHDA and CDR2 SQIVND (reference sequence). This CDR3 is 14 amino acids long. Trimming stripped 7 bases from V and 7 bases from J, with 17 bases between. The CDR3 DNA sequence: TGTGCCAGTACCCCCTCGATTGGGCGTAATGAGCAGTTCTTC. It encodes CASTPSIGRNEQFF.

As regards this clone: Germline is not matched at one junction end, which may reflect a read error. The rearrangement joins TRBV18 to TRBJ2-3; TRBD2 matches at 13 bases. The CDR3 loop spans 16 amino acids. Germline assignment: CDR1 KGHSH and CDR2 LQKENI. The CDR3 nucleotides read TGTGCCAGCTCTCCACTAGCGGGAGGGACCACAGATACGCAGTATTTT. Translating it yields CASSPLAGGTTDTQYF.

The chain has TRBV6-1 and TRBJ1-4; TRBD1 might be the D (6 bases). V was clipped by 0 bases and J by 3 bases, with 8 bases between them. Germline values: CDR1 MNHNS, CDR2 SASEGT. The CDR3 runs to 15 residues. CDR3 sequence reads: CASSEAGGSNEKLFF. CDR3 sequence (DNA): TGTGCCAGCAGTGAAGCAGGGGGTTCTAATGAAAAACTGTTTTTT.